This T cell receptor beta chain was found in a study of blood T cell repertoires in COVID-19. Some clones are missing from TCRdb's copy, which holds only in-frame ones; the method was immunoSEQ multiplex PCR. The sample consists of fewer than 150,000 clones, 80% to 90% of them appearing once. CDR3 length equals 14 residues. Germline-derived CDR1 and CDR2 are LGHDT and YNNKEL (reference sequence). V shed 0 bases and J shed 4 bases, with 7 bases lying between them. The gene calls are TRBV3-1 (or the pseudogene TRBV3-2) and TRBJ1-5; D is uncertain. This TCR was sampled from a woman in her thirties or forties with acute or convalescent COVID-19. The material sequenced was peripheral blood. The CDR3 nucleotides are TGTGCCAGCAGCCAAGAATTCTCGAATCAGCCCCAGCATTTT. Residues: CASSQEFSNQPQHF.